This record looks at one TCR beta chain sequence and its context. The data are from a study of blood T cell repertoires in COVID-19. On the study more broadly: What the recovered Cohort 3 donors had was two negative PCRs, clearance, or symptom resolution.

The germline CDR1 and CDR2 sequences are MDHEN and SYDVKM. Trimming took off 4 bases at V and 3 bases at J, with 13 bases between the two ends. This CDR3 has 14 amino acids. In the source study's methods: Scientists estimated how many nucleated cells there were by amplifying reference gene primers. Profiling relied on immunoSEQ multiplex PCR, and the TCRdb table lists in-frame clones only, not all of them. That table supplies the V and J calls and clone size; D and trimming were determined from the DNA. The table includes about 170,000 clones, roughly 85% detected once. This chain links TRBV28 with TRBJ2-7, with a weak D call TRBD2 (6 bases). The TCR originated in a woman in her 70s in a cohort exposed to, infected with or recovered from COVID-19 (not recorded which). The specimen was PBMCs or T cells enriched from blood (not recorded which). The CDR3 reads CASSSLGTGYEQYF. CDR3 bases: TGTGCCAGCAGTTCGTTAGGGACTGGCTACGAGCAGTACTTC. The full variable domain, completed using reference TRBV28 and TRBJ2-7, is DVKVTQSSRYLVKRTGEKVFLECVQDMDHENMFWYRQDPGLGLRLIYFSYDVKMKEKGDIPEGYSVSREKKERFSLILESASTNQTSMYLCASSSLGTGYEQYFGPGTRLTVT.